This passage covers 4 T cell receptor beta chains from one sample sequenced in a study of regulatory T cells in long-lasting Graves disease (dated by TCRdb to the early 2020s). Read against the paper, the sample's time point label means: newly diagnosed GD, antithyroid drugs for less than 3 months. RNA was extracted from PBMCs in TRIzol for both TCR sequencing and RNA sequencing. Libraries came from multiplex PCR. The instrument given in TCRdb is Illumina HiSeq 4000. To build TCR beta libraries, CDR3 regions were amplified by Arm-PCR using iRepertoire HTBI primers. TCRdb ran its own pipeline on the public reads, namely fastp trimming at Q25 and MiXCR clone calling, and kept in-frame beta chains. Identical CDR3 protein sequences are pooled into one entry, listed with their most common genes and DNA. The table for this sample lists hundreds of thousands of distinct CDR3 sequences; roughly 13% of them were counted only once. The ten largest clones take up more than 8.5% of the sample.

These data were also filed under a second study, of T cells in Graves' hyperthyroidism and ophthalmopathy.

The sequencing here drew on peripheral blood mononuclear cells (PBMCs), taken at new diagnosis, from a patient treated with antithyroid drugs. These receptors originate from a man younger than 40 with Graves disease. Donor details come from another sample of the same person, matched by shared clones.

Concerning this clonotype itself: A much larger clonotype is one base distant, so this may be a read error. V gene TRBV5-1 combines with J gene TRBJ2-1, with no clear D. There are 12 residues in the CDR3. Germline V gives CDR1 SGHRS, CDR2 YFSETQ. The CDR3 reads CAGSLSPNEQFF. The CDR3 DNA sequence: TGCGCCGGCAGCTTGAGTCCAAATGAGCAGTTCTTC.

This clonotype was observed a handful of times. The chain joins TRBV5-5 to TRBJ2-1; possible D gene TRBD2, 6 bases. The V and J ends lost 0 bases and 3 bases respectively, with 19 bases between them. The V gene's germline CDR1 is SGHKS and CDR2 YYEKEE (reference sequence). The length of the CDR3 is 18 residues. CDR3 sequence: CASSLGWWGSGVYNEQFF. The CDR3 DNA sequence: TGTGCCAGCAGCTTGGGGTGGTGGGGTAGCGGAGTCTACAATGAGCAGTTCTTC.

In its sample, this clonotype was seen many times. The gene calls are TRBV20-1 and TRBJ2-1, with D maybe TRBD2 (5 bases). Trimming pared 4 bases from V and 5 bases from J, leaving 18 bases between. Germline loops: CDR1 DFQATT, CDR2 SNEGSKA (reference sequence). There are 15 residues in the CDR3. CDR3: CSATESGTFNNEQFF. DNA of the CDR3: TGCAGTGCTACCGAAAGCGGAACCTTTAACAATGAGCAGTTCTTC.

In its sample, this clonotype was seen many times. The chain is built from TRBV2 and TRBJ2-7; tentative D call: TRBD2 (5 bases). Germline CDR1 and CDR2: SNHLY and FYNNEI. This CDR3 has 13 amino acids. V was trimmed by 10 bases and J by 4 bases, leaving 17 bases between them. CDR3 region: CATNRGETYEQYF. Written as DNA, the CDR3 is TGTGCCACCAACCGGGGAGAGACGTACGAGCAGTACTTC. The full variable domain, its missing parts supplied by reference TRBV2 and TRBJ2-7, is EPEVTQTPSHQVTQMGQEVILRCVPISNHLYFYWYRQILGQKVEFLVSFYNNEISEKSEIFDDQFSVERPDGSNFTLKIRSTKLEDSAMYFCATNRGETYEQYFGPGTRLTVT.